These T cell receptor beta chains were read from a single sample in a study of T cells in Graves' hyperthyroidism and ophthalmopathy. Via MiXCR, TCRdb re-called the multiplex PCR reads, giving one row per CDR3 protein. The sample includes nearly 600,000 distinct CDR3 sequences, around 14% of them seen just once. The sequencing sample was made of blood. The receptors originated from a young woman with Graves' ophthalmopathy. Each CDR3 is given with its conserved first and last residue.

j_call | v_call | cdr3_aa
TRBJ1-2 | TRBV27 | CASTTQSGVGGYGYTF
TRBJ2-1 | TRBV7-9 | CASSPPGLGWAEQFF
TRBJ2-3 | TRBV29-1 | CSVEGGVVGADTQYF
TRBJ2-2 | TRBV20-1 | CSASGVGSTGNTGELFF
TRBJ2-7 | TRBV28 | CASSSPDREAVNEQYF
TRBJ1-2 | TRBV6-1 | CASTYHVGAGAPRYTF
TRBJ1-2 | TRBV15 | CATSRDKMGQVYGYTF
TRBJ1-1 | TRBV12-3/TRBV12-4 | CASSLARNRGGGMNTEAFF
TRBJ2-4 | TRBV2 | CASTLTGLPGATIQYF
TRBJ2-3 | TRBV18 | CASSPRTGTAADTQYF
TRBJ2-1 | TRBV15 | CATSRVRLVGNEQFF
TRBJ2-5 | TRBV6-1 | CASLTSGRLPYF
TRBJ2-2 | TRBV11-2 | CASSLVPGGGELFF
TRBJ2-4 | TRBV6-1 | CASTLGAYSYKNIQYF
TRBJ2-1 | TRBV28 | CASSFASTSGSRSSYNEQFF
TRBJ2-7 | TRBV20-1 | CSARATGTGMYEQYF
TRBJ2-7 | TRBV28 | CASSLGDRPYEQYF
TRBJ1-1 | TRBV18 | CASSPGASGTEAFF
TRBJ2-7 | TRBV30 | CAWSGLAGGASVEQYF
TRBJ1-1 | TRBV6-1 | CASSPIQGEAFF
TRBJ1-2 | TRBV4-1 | CASSQEQGATYGYTF
TRBJ2-1 | TRBV6-2/TRBV6-3 | CASSYGTSGGQDEQFF
TRBJ2-1 | TRBV19 | CASSMVAGGNEQFF
TRBJ2-1 | TRBV24-1 | CATSDLGASYDEQFF
TRBJ2-1 | TRBV24-1 | CATSVAGPVNEQFF
TRBJ2-7 | TRBV3-1 | CASSQDEMAVGVPQYF
TRBJ1-2 | TRBV6-1 | CASSVHRVNYGYTF
TRBJ2-5 | TRBV19 | CASSINLEETQYF
TRBJ2-2 | TRBV7-9 | CASSRETGELFF
TRBJ2-2 | TRBV7-2 | CASRRDRGDTGELFF
TRBJ1-2 | TRBV6-1 | CASSSRDRGHYGYTF
TRBJ2-4 | TRBV3-1 | CASSRVRASGSGAKNIQYF
TRBJ1-5 | TRBV6-2/TRBV6-3 | CASSPNIGSGSNQPQHF
TRBJ2-5 | TRBV13 | CASSSRDSPYQETQYF
TRBJ2-7 | TRBV13 | CASSLGVRGWQYF
TRBJ2-7 | TRBV6-5 | CASSYDPRLAGVLHGYEQYF
TRBJ1-5 | TRBV28 | CASRGRGAQPQHF